Given below is one T cell receptor beta chain in context. Its target is not known. CDR1 and CDR2 from the germline V gene are SGHRS and YFSETQ. V was clipped by 4 bases and J by 9 bases, with 23 bases between them. The CDR3 spans 17 residues. This record belongs to a study of vaccination effects on CD4 cells after COVID-19. CD4+ T cells specific for antigen were expanded with viral peptide pools by the ViraFEST assay before sequencing. After around ten days in culture, the CD4+ T cells were isolated. According to PCR results, the person was infected with SARS-CoV-2 between March and December 2020. Assay: immunoSEQ multiplex PCR; the TCRdb copy retains only in-frame clones and omits some. The sample lists roughly 70,000 clones, roughly two thirds occurring once.

Source: CD4+ T cells from PBMCs cultured with HIV peptides, taken before COVID-19 vaccination. Subset given: HIV-1 Nef peptide pool negative control/reference culture. The clonotype comes from a human donor who had a prior SARS-CoV-2 infection. This rearrangement joins TRBV5-1 to TRBJ1-6; D is perhaps TRBD1 (6 bases). Here the CDR3 reads CASSPEIQGFPFSPLHF. Here the CDR3 DNA reads TGCGCCAGCAGCCCGGAAATTCAGGGGTTCCCCTTTTCACCCCTCCACTTT.